These T cell receptor beta chains were read from a single sample in a study of blood T cells in healthy people across ages. A single record per CDR3 protein comes from TCRdb applying MiXCR to the 5' RACE reads. Of roughly 830,000 distinct CDR3 sequences listed, 60% to 80% are singletons. Sequenced sample: blood. The receptors derive from a man aged 25 to 45 in good health. Both conserved end residues are part of each CDR3.

cdr3_length: 14
v_call: TRBV29-1
cdr3_aa: CSVEVLQGPNEQFF

cdr3_length: 15
v_call: TRBV7-2
cdr3_aa: CASSTEWMSQETQYF

cdr3_length: 16
v_call: TRBV11-1
cdr3_aa: CASSLVGQGSSYEQYF

cdr3_length: 16
v_call: TRBV7-9
cdr3_aa: CASSRPGRISGNTIYF

cdr3_length: 14
v_call: TRBV20-1
cdr3_aa: CSASTRVGEQPQHF

cdr3_length: 14
v_call: TRBV5-1
cdr3_aa: CASRSDRANEKLFF

cdr3_length: 14
v_call: TRBV20-1
cdr3_aa: CSAPPGTSQNIQYF

cdr3_length: 13
v_call: TRBV11-1
cdr3_aa: CASSRGRANEQFF

cdr3_length: 14
v_call: TRBV20-1
cdr3_aa: CSARVLGGDEKLFF

cdr3_length: 15
v_call: TRBV5-8
cdr3_aa: CASRPTGQGGETQYF

cdr3_length: 16
v_call: TRBV6-5
cdr3_aa: CASSRLAGGSTDTQYF

cdr3_length: 16
v_call: TRBV28
cdr3_aa: CASSYYRARNTGELFF

cdr3_length: 13
v_call: TRBV19
cdr3_aa: CASRGQEVYGYTF

cdr3_length: 15
v_call: TRBV7-2
cdr3_aa: CASSRQGGNYNEQFF

cdr3_length: 15
v_call: TRBV15
cdr3_aa: CATSRERRDNSPLHF

cdr3_length: 13
v_call: TRBV20-1
cdr3_aa: CSAGQGGGETQYF

cdr3_length: 17
v_call: TRBV5-1
cdr3_aa: CASSLYLAGDSYNEQFF

cdr3_length: 12
v_call: TRBV6-2/TRBV6-3
cdr3_aa: CASKTSIHEQYF

cdr3_length: 14
v_call: TRBV7-2
cdr3_aa: CASSLESYTDTQYF

cdr3_length: 15
v_call: TRBV5-1
cdr3_aa: CASSLMQGAGNIQYF

cdr3_length: 15
v_call: TRBV9
cdr3_aa: CASSGPGEMNYGYTF

cdr3_length: 14
v_call: TRBV28
cdr3_aa: CASSLRGATYEQYF

cdr3_length: 14
v_call: TRBV7-2
cdr3_aa: CASSEDRGNEKLFF

cdr3_length: 16
v_call: TRBV25-1
cdr3_aa: CASSGLRDRGGEKLFF

cdr3_length: 15
v_call: TRBV28
cdr3_aa: CASRPAGTGNNEQFF

cdr3_length: 14
v_call: TRBV9
cdr3_aa: CASSVGGAVGTQYF

cdr3_length: 15
v_call: TRBV29-1
cdr3_aa: CSVELPLQGSYEQYF

cdr3_length: 14
v_call: TRBV7-3
cdr3_aa: CASSTPVPGAGQFF